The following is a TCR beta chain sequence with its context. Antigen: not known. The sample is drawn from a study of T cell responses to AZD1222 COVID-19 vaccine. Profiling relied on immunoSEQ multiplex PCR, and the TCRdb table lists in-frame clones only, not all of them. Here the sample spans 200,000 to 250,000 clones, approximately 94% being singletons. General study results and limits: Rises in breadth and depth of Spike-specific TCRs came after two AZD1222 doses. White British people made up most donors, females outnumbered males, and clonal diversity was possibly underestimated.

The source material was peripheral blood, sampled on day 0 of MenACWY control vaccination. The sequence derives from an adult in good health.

The CDR3 spells CASSYTTGIETQYF. In DNA form, the CDR3 reads TGTGCCAGCAGTTACACGACAGGGATAGAGACCCAGTACTTC. The chain carries TRBV6-2 or TRBV6-3 and TRBJ2-5; 7 bases are a match to TRBD1. This CDR3 is 14 amino acids long. The trim removed 2 bases at V and 4 bases at J, leaving 4 bases unmatched. Germline CDR1 MNHEY, CDR2 SVGEGT.